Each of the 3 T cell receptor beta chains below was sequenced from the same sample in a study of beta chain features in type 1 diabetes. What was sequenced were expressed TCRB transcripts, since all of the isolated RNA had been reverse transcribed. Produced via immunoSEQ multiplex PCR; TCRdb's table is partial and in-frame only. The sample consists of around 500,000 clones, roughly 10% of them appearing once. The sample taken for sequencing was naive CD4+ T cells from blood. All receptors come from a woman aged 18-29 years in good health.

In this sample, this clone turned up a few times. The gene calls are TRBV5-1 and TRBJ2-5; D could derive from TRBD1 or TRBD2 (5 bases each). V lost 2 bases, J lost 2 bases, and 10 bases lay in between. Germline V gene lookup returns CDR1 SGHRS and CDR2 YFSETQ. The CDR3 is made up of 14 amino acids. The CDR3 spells CASSFGDGQETQYF. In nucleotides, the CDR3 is TGCGCCAGCAGCTTCGGGGACGGACAAGAGACCCAGTACTTC.

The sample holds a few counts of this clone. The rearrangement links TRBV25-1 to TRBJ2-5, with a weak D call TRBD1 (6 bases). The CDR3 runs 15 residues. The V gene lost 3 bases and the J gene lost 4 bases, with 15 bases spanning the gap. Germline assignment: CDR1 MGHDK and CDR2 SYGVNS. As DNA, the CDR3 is TGTGCCAGCAGTGACATCGGGACATTCGGAGAGACCCAGTACTTC. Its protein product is CASSDIGTFGETQYF.

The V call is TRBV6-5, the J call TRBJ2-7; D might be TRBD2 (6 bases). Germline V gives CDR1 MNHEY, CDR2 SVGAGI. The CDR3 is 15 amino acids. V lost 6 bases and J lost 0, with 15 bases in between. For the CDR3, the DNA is TGTGCCAGCAGGGTTAGCGGTGCTAGCTCCTACGAGCAGTACGTC. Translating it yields CASRVSGASSYEQYV.